The 30 T cell receptor beta chains presented below share a single source sample, sequenced in a study of regulatory T cells in long-lasting Graves disease. iRepertoire HTBI primers and Arm-PCR of CDR3 regions built TCR beta libraries. Each CDR3 protein is one row after TCRdb ran MiXCR on the multiplex PCR reads. The repertoire consists of approximately 400,000 distinct CDR3 sequences, with 12% occurring once and the leading ten covering about 20%. The time point: newly diagnosed GD, antithyroid drugs for less than 3 months. RNA from PBMCs was the source of the TCR library. The same data also went into a second study, on T cells in Graves' hyperthyroidism and ophthalmopathy.

This specimen was peripheral blood mononuclear cells (PBMCs), taken at new diagnosis, from a patient treated with antithyroid drugs. These receptors were collected from a woman younger than 30 with Graves disease.

This clonotype has ten or more counts. The chain recombines TRBV20-1 with TRBJ2-1; TRBD1 aligns across 7 bases. V shed 4 bases and J 4 bases; nucleotides not matched to a gene: 7. In germline, CDR1 is DFQATT, CDR2 SNEGSKA (reference sequence). The CDR3 contains 14 residues. The CDR3 reads CSAKDGTVYNEQFF. The CDR3 bases are TGCAGTGCTAAAGACGGGACAGTATACAATGAGCAGTTCTTC.

This clonotype was picked up many times. V gene TRBV14 combines with J gene TRBJ2-2; D unresolved. The CDR3 length is 16 residues. Germline CDR1 and CDR2: SGHDN and FVKESK. The V end lost 4 bases, the J end lost 4 bases, and 16 bases lay between the germline ends. The CDR3 region is CASSPYAAVATGELFF. The DNA for the CDR3 is TGTGCCAGCAGCCCGTACGCCGCTGTCGCCACCGGGGAGCTGTTTTTT.

On this clonotype: Since a much larger clone is just one base distant, this may be a read error. Since no conserved phenylalanine or tryptophan closes the CDR3, a read error is the likely cause. The chain recombines TRBV12-3 or TRBV12-4 with TRBJ2-7; TRBD2 aligns across 9 bases. The CDR3 extends over 14 amino acids. The ends lost 4 bases at V and 2 bases at J; junction bases unmatched: 3. CDR3 coding DNA: TGTGCCAGCAGTTCGGCGGGAGGGCCCTACGAGCAGTACCTC. It codes for CASSSAGGPYEQYL.

This clonotype was detected many times. The V call is TRBV7-2, the J call TRBJ2-5; D may be TRBD1 (6 bases). Germline-derived CDR1 and CDR2 are SGHTA and FQGNSA. Between the trimmed V and J ends, which lost 5 bases and 5 bases, there was a span of 15 bases. The CDR3 contains 14 residues. CDR3 region: CASSNYRVGETQYF. CDR3 bases: TGTGCCAGCAGCAACTACAGGGTCGGGGAGACCCAGTACTTC.

This clonotype was seen ten or more times. This rearrangement joins TRBV9 to TRBJ2-5; no reliable D call. Germline CDR1 and CDR2: SGDLS and YYNGEE. The CDR3 has 13 residues. Trimming took off 0 bases at V and 1 base at J, with 4 bases between the two ends. CDR3 DNA: TGTGCCAGCAGCGTAGCACCCCAAGAGACCCAGTACTTC. Translated, it gives CASSVAPQETQYF.

This clonotype was found many times. The DNA of the CDR3 is TGCAGTGCTAGGGGCGGGGGAGAGGGCTACGAGCAGTACTTC. Protein sequence: CSARGGGEGYEQYF. V is TRBV20-1 and J is TRBJ2-7; 7 bases map to TRBD2. This CDR3 region has 14 residues. CDR1 and CDR2 (germline): DFQATT, SNEGSKA (reference sequence). Unmatched junction bases numbered 8, after V lost 3 bases and J lost 3 bases.

This clonotype was observed many times. A much larger clone lies one base from this, so it may be a read error. The chain is built from TRBV7-3 and TRBJ2-1; D is possibly TRBD2 (6 bases). Germline CDR1 is SGHTA and CDR2 is FQGTGA. V was trimmed by 2 bases and J by 0 bases, leaving 8 bases between them. This CDR3 is built from 15 residues. The CDR3 DNA reads as TGTGCCAGCAGCTTAGACGGGAGCTCCTACAATGAGCAGTTCTTC. It translates to CASSLDGSSYNEQFF.

At least ten counts were recorded for this clonotype. The chain couples TRBV6-1 to TRBJ1-1; D unclear. Trimming removed 6 bases from V and 2 bases from J, with 13 bases in between. Germline-derived CDR1 and CDR2 are MNHNS and SASEGT. The CDR3 spans 14 residues. CDR3 region: CASRGSEGNTEAFF. In DNA form, the CDR3 reads TGTGCCAGCAGGGGGTCTGAAGGTAACACTGAAGCTTTCTTT.

This clonotype has only a few counts. This sequence joins TRBV20-1 and TRBJ2-1, with D hard to call. Germline loops: CDR1 DFQATT, CDR2 SNEGSKA (reference sequence). This CDR3 contains 13 residues. The ends were cut back, 3 bases at V and 2 bases at J, with 8 bases in the middle. The CDR3 here is CSASLRTYNEQFF. DNA for the CDR3: TGCAGTGCTAGTCTGCGGACCTACAATGAGCAGTTCTTC.

V usage is TRBV11-2 and J usage is TRBJ1-6, with D maybe TRBD1 (6 bases). This CDR3 has 15 residues. The V end lost 6 bases, the J end lost 6 bases, and 15 bases lay between the germline ends. Germline-derived CDR1 and CDR2 are SGHAT and FQNNGV. The CDR3 DNA sequence: TGTGCCAGCAGGCTACGGGACAAACTTAATTCACCCCTCCACTTT. This sequence encodes CASRLRDKLNSPLHF.

At least ten counts were recorded for this clonotype. V gene TRBV20-1 combines with J gene TRBJ2-1; the match to TRBD1 covers 9 bases. Germline CDR1 DFQATT, CDR2 SNEGSKA (reference sequence). After removal of 5 bases from V and 8 bases from J, the junction contained 16 bases not matched to a gene. This CDR3 is built from 16 residues. The CDR3 nucleotides are TGCAGTGCTCGATCCCGGGACAGGGTTAATATAGATGAGCAGTTCTTC. It translates to CSARSRDRVNIDEQFF.

This clonotype was recorded a few times. It may be a read error: a sequence one base away is much more abundant. V usage is TRBV24-1 and J usage is TRBJ2-3, with D unclear. CDR1 KGHDR and CDR2 SFDVKD come from the germline V gene. The CDR3 length is 17 residues. The CDR3 here is CAISDRPSTRRTDTQYF. In DNA, the CDR3 is TGTGCCATCAGTGACCGCCCGTCCACCCGGCGCACAGATACGCAGTATTTT.

The CDR3 loop is CASNQGRTGELFF. CDR3 in DNA: TGTGCCAGCAACCAGGGTCGTACCGGGGAGCTGTTTTTT. The V call is TRBV2, the J call TRBJ2-2; possibly TRBD1 for D (5 bases). This CDR3 spans 13 amino acids. Germline CDR1 reads SNHLY; CDR2 reads FYNNEI. V dropped 7 bases and J dropped 5 bases, with 11 bases sitting between them.

This clonotype showed up many times. The chain is built from TRBV28 and TRBJ2-5; D unclear. Trimming removed 2 bases from V and 5 bases from J, with 9 bases in between. The CDR3 has 13 residues. Germline V lookup: CDR1 MDHEN, CDR2 SYDVKM. For the CDR3, the DNA is TGTGCCAGCAGTTTACGTCTCCTCGAGACCCAGTACTTC. Translated, it gives CASSLRLLETQYF.

In this sample, this clonotype turned up a few times. The gene calls are TRBV20-1 and TRBJ2-7; 8 bases are shared with TRBD2. With 7 bases clipped from V and 7 bases from J, the junction kept 15 bases outside the gene matches. Germline loops: CDR1 DFQATT, CDR2 SNEGSKA (reference sequence). This CDR3 has 14 amino acids. In nucleotides, the CDR3 is TGCAGTGTTGTACGGGGCGGGAGGTTGGGTGAGCAGTACTTC. The encoded protein is CSVVRGGRLGEQYF.

This clonotype was seen a few times. This chain joins TRBV7-2 and TRBJ1-3; no firm D call. V shed 1 base and J shed 0 bases, with 10 bases lying between them. CDR1 is SGHTA, CDR2 FQGNSA, per germline. There are 16 residues in the CDR3. In nucleotides, the CDR3 is TGTGCCAGCAGCTTAGGATCCAGGAGCTCTGGAAACACCATATATTTT. Translating it yields CASSLGSRSSGNTIYF. Full variable domain (remainder filled in from reference TRBV7-2 and TRBJ1-3): GAGVSQSPSNKVTEKGKDVELRCDPISGHTALYWYRQSLGQGLEFLIYFQGNSAPDKSGLPSDRFSAERTGGSVSTLTIQRTQQEDSAVYLCASSLGSRSSGNTIYFGEGSWLTVV.

This clonotype was detected many times. The CDR3 here is CSARVTSEQFF. CDR3 DNA sequence: TGCAGTGCTAGGGTCACAAGTGAGCAGTTCTTC. This rearrangement joins TRBV20-1 to TRBJ2-1; D remains unclear. CDR3 size: 11 residues. The V gene lost 3 bases and the J gene lost 9 bases, with 9 bases spanning the gap. The germline gives CDR1 DFQATT, CDR2 SNEGSKA (reference sequence).

This clonotype was counted a few times. This sequence joins TRBV4-3 and TRBJ1-1; no firm D call. Germline lookup yields CDR1 LGHNA and CDR2 YSLEER. The CDR3 runs to 16 residues. Trimming took off 2 bases at V and 5 bases at J, with 18 bases between the two ends. Here the CDR3 reads CASSQFSSAFETEAFF. The CDR3 DNA follows: TGCGCCAGCAGCCAATTCTCCTCGGCGTTTGAAACTGAAGCTTTCTTT.

This clonotype was counted ten times or more. The DNA of the CDR3 is TGTGCCAGCAGTTACTCCGGGTCCTATGGCTACACCTTC. Its protein product is CASSYSGSYGYTF. The V gene is TRBV6-5, the J gene TRBJ1-2; D is unresolved. Germline V gives CDR1 MNHEY, CDR2 SVGAGI. The ends were cut back, 0 bases at V and 4 bases at J, with 6 bases in the middle. CDR3 size: 13 residues.

V gene TRBV7-3 combines with J gene TRBJ1-5; possibly TRBD1 for D (5 bases). Between the trimmed V and J ends, which lost 1 base and 0 bases, there was a span of 22 bases. The CDR3 length is 20 residues. Germline V gives CDR1 SGHTA, CDR2 FQGTGA. CDR3 nucleotides: TGTGCCAGCAGCTTAATGGGTACACGGGACGACGGCCCTAGCAATCAGCCCCAGCATTTT. It yields the protein CASSLMGTRDDGPSNQPQHF. The variable domain in full, completed from reference TRBV7-3 and TRBJ1-5, reads GAGVSQTPSNKVTEKGKYVELRCDPISGHTALYWYRQSLGQGPEFLIYFQGTGAADDSGLPNDRFFAVRPEGSVSTLKIQRTERGDSAVYLCASSLMGTRDDGPSNQPQHFGDGTRLSIL.

In its sample, this clonotype was seen many times. J is TRBJ2-3 and V is TRBV13; the D is unclear. CDR1 PRHDT and CDR2 FYEKMQ come from the germline V gene (reference sequence). Trimming shortened V by 0 bases and J by 4 bases, and 5 bases separated the two germline ends. CDR3 length equals 13 residues. CDR3 sequence (DNA): TGTGCCAGCAGCTTAGGGATTTCAGATACGCAGTATTTT. It codes for CASSLGISDTQYF. Full variable domain (outside the CDR3, taken from reference TRBV13 and TRBJ2-3): AAGVIQSPRHLIKEKRETATLKCYPIPRHDTVYWYQQGPGQDPQFLISFYEKMQSDKGSIPDRFSAQQFSDYHSELNMSSLELGDSALYFCASSLGISDTQYFGPGTRLTVL.

This clonotype was counted ten times or more. The chain couples TRBV6-2 or TRBV6-3 to TRBJ2-1; 9 positions match TRBD1. Trimming took 6 bases from V and 4 from J; bases not matched to a gene: 4. CDR3 length: 14 amino acids. CDR1 and CDR2 from the germline V gene are MNHEY and SVGEGT. Here the CDR3 DNA reads TGTGCCAGCAGCCGGGACAGGGAGTACAATGAGCAGTTCTTC. Its protein is CASSRDREYNEQFF.

The CDR3 DNA sequence: TGCGCCAGCAGCTGGGGACTAAATATAGCCAAAAACATTCAGTACTTC. Its protein is CASSWGLNIAKNIQYF. V is TRBV5-1 and J is TRBJ2-4; 7 bases agree with TRBD2. Germline-derived CDR1 and CDR2 are SGHRS and YFSETQ. Trimming cost V 3 bases and J 0 bases; bases outside gene matches: 6. The CDR3 is 16 residues long.

This clonotype was seen repeatedly, ten times or more. This sequence joins TRBV12-3 or TRBV12-4 and TRBJ2-2; 14 bases are shared with TRBD2. After removal of 6 bases from V and 5 bases from J, the junction contained 8 bases not matched to a gene. The CDR3 has 17 amino acids. The CDR3 nucleotides read TGTGCCAGCAGAACGGGACTAGCGGGAGTCCGAACCGGGGAGCTGTTTTTT. Residues: CASRTGLAGVRTGELFF.

At least ten counts were recorded for this clonotype. The chain employs TRBV7-2 and TRBJ1-1; the D gene is possibly TRBD1 (5 bases). Germline V gene sequence: CDR1 SGHTA, CDR2 FQGNSA. The CDR3 loop spans 15 amino acids. Trimming took 3 bases from V and 0 from J, leaving 11 bases between them. The CDR3 nucleotides are TGTGCCAGCAGCTTTTTCACAGGTGTGAACACTGAAGCTTTCTTT. Protein sequence: CASSFFTGVNTEAFF.

This clonotype was counted once. J is TRBJ2-5 and V is TRBV7-2, with D possibly being TRBD2 (5 bases). V lost 3 bases and J lost 1, with 9 bases in between. The CDR3 contains 14 residues. In germline, CDR1 is SGHTA, CDR2 FQGNSA. CDR3 bases: TGTGCCAGCAGCTTCGGCGGGCTCCAAGAGACCCAGTACTTC. Its protein product is CASSFGGLQETQYF.

This clonotype was recorded many times. The J gene is TRBJ2-1, the V gene TRBV27; TRBD2 aligns across 11 bases. Trimming at V came to 4 bases and at J to 5 bases, leaving 7 bases not matched to a gene. Germline CDR1 reads MNHEY; CDR2 reads SMNVEV (reference sequence). The CDR3 totals 16 residues. CDR3 in amino acids: CASSSSLAGVHNEQFF. The CDR3 DNA follows: TGTGCCAGCAGTTCCTCACTAGCGGGGGTGCACAATGAGCAGTTCTTC.

The rearrangement uses TRBV7-9 and TRBJ2-1; 8 nucleotides match TRBD1. CDR3 length: 14 amino acids. Germline V gene sequence: CDR1 SEHNR, CDR2 FQNEAQ (reference sequence). The V gene end was trimmed by 3 bases and the J gene end by 6 bases; junction bases not matched to a gene: 4. The CDR3 sequence: CASSFLDRVNEQFF. DNA for the CDR3: TGTGCCAGCAGCTTCCTGGACAGGGTCAATGAGCAGTTCTTC.

The chain combines TRBV7-6 with TRBJ1-1; D ambiguous. Trimming took 5 bases from V and 0 from J, leaving 10 bases between them. Per the germline V gene, CDR1 is SGHVS and CDR2 is FNYEAQ. This CDR3 contains 14 residues. The chain's CDR3 is CASSPPRLNTEAFF. The CDR3 DNA is TGTGCCAGCAGCCCGCCCCGGTTGAACACTGAAGCTTTCTTT.

The rearrangement links TRBV5-8 to TRBJ2-2; tentatively, D is TRBD1 or TRBD2 (5 bases each). This CDR3 has 15 residues. Germline V CDR1 and CDR2: SGHTS, YDEGEE. V lost 5 bases to trimming and J lost 6 bases, with 17 bases between them. The CDR3: CASSNEGYLSGELFF. The CDR3 coding sequence is TGTGCCAGCAGTAATGAGGGGTATCTATCCGGGGAGCTGTTTTTT.